The present TCR beta chain was sequenced within a study of T cell responses to AZD1222 COVID-19 vaccine. The study, taken as a whole, reports: Spike-specific TCR breadth and depth rose after two AZD1222 doses. Clonal diversity may have been underestimated, and the donors were mostly white British, with more females than males.

Concerning this clone: Its cognate antigen is unknown.

Trimming took off 2 bases at V and 4 bases at J, with 15 bases between the two ends. The CDR3 extends over 16 amino acids. Per germline, CDR1 MNHEY and CDR2 SMNVEV (reference sequence). Using immunoSEQ multiplex PCR, the repertoire was profiled, and TCRdb retains in-frame clones only, with some absent. This sample has around 88,000 clones; roughly 86% occur once, and the top ten carry about 6%. The source is an adult in good health. The sample consisted of peripheral blood, taken on day 0 of AZD1222 vaccination. This chain joins TRBV27 and TRBJ2-1; D is undetermined. CDR3: CASSLAPTPTYNEQFF. CDR3 coding DNA: TGTGCCAGCAGTTTAGCCCCGACCCCCACGTACAATGAGCAGTTCTTC.